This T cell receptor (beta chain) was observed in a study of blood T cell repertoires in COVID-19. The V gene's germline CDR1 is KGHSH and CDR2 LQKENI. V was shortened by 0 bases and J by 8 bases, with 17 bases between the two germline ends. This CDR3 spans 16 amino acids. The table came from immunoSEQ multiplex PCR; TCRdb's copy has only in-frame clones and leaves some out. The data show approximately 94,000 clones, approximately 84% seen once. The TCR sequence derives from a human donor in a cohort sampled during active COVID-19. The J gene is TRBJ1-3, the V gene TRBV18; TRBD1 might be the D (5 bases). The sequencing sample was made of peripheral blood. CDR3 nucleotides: TGTGCCAGCTCACCACCAGGTGCAGGGCGTCGTGACACCATATATTTT. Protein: CASSPPGAGRRDTIYF.